This T cell receptor beta chain derives from a study of glioma-infiltrating T cells listed by TCRdb under 2016. For the study in its entirety: TCR alpha- and beta-chain repertoires were sequenced from glioma tissue, non-neoplastic brain tissue and matched peripheral blood mononuclear cells. The paired cohort comprised three low-grade glioma patients, under 10 primary glioblastoma patients and three non-glioma patients contributing non-neoplastic brain tissue. To measure how far tissue and blood T-cell populations diverged, each tissue-infiltrating repertoire was compared against the peripheral blood repertoire of the same patient. Study-level results and caveats: VJ-independent divergence between tissue and blood was lower than expected in non-neoplastic patients but higher than expected in all gliomas, particularly low-grade gliomas. Only a very small number of CDR3 sequences turned up in both tissue and blood, a result put down to high CDR3 diversity combined with limited sampling. Small numbers underpinned the group comparisons: eight glioblastoma patients, three low-grade glioma patients and three non-neoplastic patients.

The sample holds a few counts of this clonotype. Its specific antigen is unknown. No base qualities exist here, and no much larger clone lies one base off it. The iRepertoire nested amplicon-rescue multiplex PCR (arm-PCR) platform was used to amplify TCR alpha and beta CDR3 regions from RNA. The input for one-step reverse transcription and amplification was roughly 85-400 ng of either tissue mRNA or PBMC total RNA. Following bead purification, Illumina adapters were added by a secondary multiplex PCR, and the libraries were gel-purified between 200 and 400 bp. Libraries carried internal 6-nucleotide barcodes used for demultiplexing. Sequencing of the libraries was done on an Illumina MiSeq using 2x220 or 2x250 nucleotide paired-end reads. The original methods were these. FLASH 1.2.11 was used to merge paired reads, and BWA-MEM then aligned the reads to the GRCh37 human genome before TRA and TRB reads were extracted. V and J assignment used an IMGT-derived reference of cassette sequences and CDR3 motifs that included pseudogenes. Reads were translated in three frames, and productive CDR3s were defined as those with a C...FGXG motif and no stop codons. Clonotypes were defined as unique combinations of V-J cassette pair and CDR3 amino acid sequence. Reads were filtered by Hamming distance, thresholded by each sample's sequence error rate in mapped regions. TCRdb handled the public reads itself, with Q25 trimming in fastp and clone calling in MiXCR, and kept productive beta chains. Duplicate CDR3 protein sequences are folded into a single record with the most common DNA and genes. None of the V and J calls come from the authors' own analysis; TCRdb made them. The sample records under 150,000 distinct CDR3 sequences, 24% of which are singletons. Jointly, the top ten make up about a quarter of the sample.

CDR1 and CDR2, per the germline V gene, are SGHTA and FQGTGA. Clipping removes 5 bases from V and 4 bases from J, with 10 as the unmatched junction base count. Taken from cysteine to valine, the CDR3 has 15 residues. Only the CDR3 region is kept as DNA, spanning 45 bases read in frame from base 1. The specimen was glioma tissue, nonneoplastic brain tissue, or PBMCs (not recorded which). The receptor was isolated from a human donor with low-grade glioma or glioblastoma, undergoing nonglioma brain surgery, or in good health (not recorded which). Here the chain combines TRBV7-3 and TRBJ2-7; 8 central bases correspond to TRBD1. The DNA reads TGTGCCAGCAGCCAGGGGGCAGGGATTTCTTACGAGCAGTACGTC. This is translated as CASSQGAGISYEQYV.